A single sample gave rise to the 21 T cell receptor beta chains below, sequenced in a study of cytomegalovirus exposure and HLA in healthy donors. The PCR used 60 Vbeta and 13 Jbeta primers. The protocol was immunoSEQ multiplex PCR, while the TCRdb copy is restricted to in-frame clones and leaves out a portion. Its table lists 150,000 or so clones. The sequenced sample consisted of PBMCs. All receptors derive from a woman aged 45-59 years in good health and CMV-seronegative.

The rearrangement joins TRBV7-3 to TRBJ2-2; TRBD1 agrees at 10 bases. This CDR3 contains 17 residues. Trimming at V came to 0 bases and at J to 7 bases, leaving 8 bases not matched to a gene. CDR1 is SGHTA, CDR2 FQGTGA, per germline. CDR3 amino acids: CASSLTRTGGEGGELFF. The CDR3 region has the DNA TGTGCCAGCAGCTTAACCCGGACAGGGGGTGAAGGCGGGGAGCTGTTTTTT.

The rearrangement uses TRBV7-6 and TRBJ1-5; D may be TRBD1 (6 bases). The germline V and J ends were trimmed by 3 bases and 0 bases, with 21 bases remaining between them. The V gene's germline CDR1 is SGHVS and CDR2 FNYEAQ. This CDR3 is 19 amino acids long. CDR3 nucleotides: TGTGCCAGCAGCTTCCTCTTGGCGCAGGGGCCTTATAGCAATCAGCCCCAGCATTTT. It is translated as CASSFLLAQGPYSNQPQHF.

The CDR3 coding sequence is TGTGCCAGCAGCCTCACAGACAGGGGAAGTGGCTACACCTTC. It yields the protein CASSLTDRGSGYTF. This chain connects TRBV7-2 to TRBJ1-2; 8 bases match TRBD1. The length of the CDR3 is 14 residues. With 5 bases clipped from V and 7 bases from J, the junction kept 9 bases outside the gene matches. Germline assignment: CDR1 SGHTA and CDR2 FQGNSA. Combining the CDR3 with reference TRBV7-2 and TRBJ1-2 gives the whole variable domain GAGVSQSPSNKVTEKGKDVELRCDPISGHTALYWYRQSLGQGLEFLIYFQGNSAPDKSGLPSDRFSAERTGGSVSTLTIQRTQQEDSAVYLCASSLTDRGSGYTFGSGTRLTVV.

The chain combines TRBV9 with TRBJ2-3, with a tentative D call TRBD1 (6 bases). This CDR3 comprises 16 residues. V lost 4 bases and J 6 bases, leaving 21 bases between the germline ends. The V gene's germline CDR1 is SGDLS and CDR2 YYNGEE. The CDR3 nucleotides read TGTGCCAGCAGCCCCGGAATAGGGACAAGCCGGGATACGCAGTATTTT. It specifies CASSPGIGTSRDTQYF. The full variable domain, with the rest looked up from reference TRBV9 and TRBJ2-3, is DSGVTQTPKHLITATGQRVTLRCSPRSGDLSVYWYQQSLDQGLQFLIQYYNGEERAKGNILERFSAQQFPDLHSELNLSSLELGDSALYFCASSPGIGTSRDTQYFGPGTRLTVL.

The V and J genes are TRBV30 and TRBJ2-2; weak D call: TRBD2 (7 bases). Germline V CDR1 and CDR2: GTSNPN, SVGIG (reference sequence). V shed 0 bases and J shed 4 bases, with 15 bases lying between them. The CDR3 runs to 16 residues. CDR3: CAWSVLRGGGTGELFF. DNA for the CDR3: TGTGCCTGGAGTGTACTCCGGGGAGGGGGCACCGGGGAGCTGTTTTTT.

The genes are TRBV27 and TRBJ2-7, with 9 nucleotides matching TRBD2. CDR3 size: 14 residues. V shed 4 bases, J shed 2 bases, and the junction held 3 bases outside the gene matches. Germline loops: CDR1 MNHEY, CDR2 SMNVEV (reference sequence). The CDR3 is CASSYSGRAYEQYF. The CDR3 nucleotides are TGTGCCAGCAGTTATAGCGGGAGAGCCTACGAGCAGTACTTC.

This chain links TRBV6-1 with TRBJ2-1, with D unclear. Germline CDR1 is MNHNS and CDR2 is SASEGT. The germline V and J ends were trimmed by 6 bases and 0 bases, with 6 bases remaining between them. CDR3 length: 13 amino acids. The CDR3: CASRASSYNEQFF. CDR3 sequence (DNA): TGTGCCAGCAGAGCGAGCTCCTACAATGAGCAGTTCTTC.

The chain is built from TRBV5-1 and TRBJ1-1; 8 bases match TRBD1. The CDR3 sequence is 15 residues long. Trimming at V came to 2 bases and at J to 6 bases, leaving 9 bases not matched to a gene. Germline CDR1 SGHRS, CDR2 YFSETQ. Here the CDR3 reads CASSLNAGGAAEAFF. The CDR3, as DNA: TGCGCCAGCAGCTTAAATGCAGGGGGCGCGGCTGAAGCTTTCTTT.

This chain joins TRBV7-3 and TRBJ2-3; 9 bases match TRBD2. The CDR3 consists of 16 residues. Germline CDR1 is SGHTA and CDR2 is FQGTGA. With 6 bases clipped from V and 7 bases from J, the junction kept 14 bases outside the gene matches. As DNA, the CDR3 is TGTGCCAGCAGGGCGACGGGACTAGCTCCACCGAATACGCAGTATTTT. Amino acids: CASRATGLAPPNTQYF. Full variable domain (missing parts from reference TRBV7-3 and TRBJ2-3): GAGVSQTPSNKVTEKGKYVELRCDPISGHTALYWYRQSLGQGPEFLIYFQGTGAADDSGLPNDRFFAVRPEGSVSTLKIQRTERGDSAVYLCASRATGLAPPNTQYFGPGTRLTVL.

The genes are TRBV2 and TRBJ1-2; TRBD1 might be the D (6 bases). The V gene's germline CDR1 is SNHLY and CDR2 FYNNEI. There are 14 residues in the CDR3. The V end was cut by 8 bases, the J end by 7 bases, with 20 bases between. CDR3 nucleotide sequence: TGTGCCAGCCCTAGGACAGTGCGGGAGCGTGGCTACACCTTC. Translation gives CASPRTVRERGYTF.

The chain links TRBV9 to TRBJ2-1; 7 bases match TRBD2. The V gene's germline CDR1 is SGDLS and CDR2 YYNGEE. With 3 bases clipped from V and 9 bases from J, the junction kept 6 bases outside the gene matches. The CDR3 has 13 amino acids. The CDR3 bases are TGTGCCAGCAGCGAGGGGCCGGGAGGTGAGCAGTTCTTC. Amino acid sequence: CASSEGPGGEQFF.

J is TRBJ2-1 and V is TRBV7-6; D is possibly TRBD2 (5 bases). This CDR3 spans 15 amino acids. V gave up 1 base and J gave up 2 bases, with 9 bases separating them. Germline values: CDR1 SGHVS, CDR2 FNYEAQ. In nucleotides, the CDR3 is TGTGCCAGCAGCTTAGACGGGAAGGCCTACAATGAGCAGTTCTTC. It codes for CASSLDGKAYNEQFF.

The V call is TRBV7-2, the J call TRBJ2-7; 8 bases are a match to TRBD2. Germline V gene lookup returns CDR1 SGHTA and CDR2 FQGNSA. Trimming removed 1 base from V and 7 bases from J; junction bases left unmatched: 3. This CDR3 comprises 13 residues. The CDR3 region has the DNA TGTGCCAGCAGCTTAGGACTAGCGAAGGAGCAGTACTTC. It is translated as CASSLGLAKEQYF.

The V call is TRBV10-3, the J call TRBJ1-2, with a weak D call TRBD1 (5 bases). The V end lost 5 bases, the J end lost 7 bases, and 14 bases lay between the germline ends. CDR3 length: 13 amino acids. Germline assignment: CDR1 ENHRY and CDR2 SYGVKD. This chain's CDR3 is CAISPQGTGGYTF. The DNA of the CDR3 is TGTGCCATCAGTCCCCAGGGTACAGGTGGCTACACCTTC.

CDR3 in DNA: TGTGCCAGCAGTTTGATGGGAGTCCAAGAGACCCAGTACTTC. Its protein product is CASSLMGVQETQYF. The chain has TRBV28 and TRBJ2-5; D might be TRBD2 (5 bases). Germline values: CDR1 MDHEN, CDR2 SYDVKM. There are 14 residues in the CDR3. V was shortened by 3 bases and J by 1 base, with 9 bases between the two germline ends.

This chain uses TRBV5-6 with TRBJ2-2, with D possibly TRBD1 on 5 matching bases. Trimming removed 1 base at V and 2 bases at J, with 9 bases between. This CDR3 is 15 amino acids long. Germline loops: CDR1 SGHDT, CDR2 YYEEEE. The CDR3 bases are TGTGCCAGCAGCTTGATACAGGTCAACACCGGGGAGCTGTTTTTT. This codes for CASSLIQVNTGELFF.

This sequence joins TRBV20-1 and TRBJ2-1, with unresolved D. V dropped 3 bases and J dropped 7 bases, with 7 bases sitting between them. The CDR3 consists of 11 residues. Germline CDR1 is DFQATT and CDR2 is SNEGSKA (reference sequence). In DNA form, the CDR3 reads TGCAGTGCTAGTTGGCGGAATGAGCAGTTCTTC. This translates into CSASWRNEQFF.

The genes are TRBV5-4 and TRBJ2-1; D remains unclear. The CDR3 length is 13 residues. The ends were cut back, 5 bases at V and 6 bases at J, with 12 bases in the middle. The V gene's germline CDR1 is SGHNT and CDR2 YYREEE (reference sequence). The CDR3: CASSLDHSNEQFF. CDR3 sequence (DNA): TGTGCCAGCAGTCTGGATCACAGCAATGAGCAGTTCTTC. Full variable domain (missing parts from reference TRBV5-4 and TRBJ2-1): ETGVTQSPTHLIKTRGQQVTLRCSSQSGHNTVSWYQQALGQGPQFIFQYYREEENGRGNFPPRFSGLQFPNYSSELNVNALELDDSALYLCASSLDHSNEQFFGPGTRLTVL.

V and J are TRBV4-1 and TRBJ1-1, with TRBD1 identical over 7 bases. V lost 4 bases to trimming and J lost 3 bases; unmatched junction nucleotides: 2. The CDR3 is 13 amino acids. Germline V gene data show CDR1 as MGHRA and CDR2 as YSYEKL. CDR3 bases: TGCGCCAGCAGCCGACAGGGAGACACTGAAGCTTTCTTT. As protein: CASSRQGDTEAFF.

CDR3 sequence: CASSVAESSTDTQYF. The DNA of the CDR3 is TGTGCCAGCAGCGTAGCGGAGTCTAGCACAGATACGCAGTATTTT. The chain employs TRBV9 and TRBJ2-3, with D unresolved. The CDR3 is made up of 15 amino acids. Per the germline V gene, CDR1 is SGDLS and CDR2 is YYNGEE. V was cut by 0 bases and J by 0 bases, with 8 bases left in between.

CDR3 nucleotide sequence: TGCGCCAGCAGCGCTACAGGGACTAAGACCTACGAGCAGTACTTC. It specifies CASSATGTKTYEQYF. The rearrangement joins TRBV5-1 to TRBJ2-7, with D possibly TRBD2 on 7 matching bases. The V end was cut by 4 bases, the J end by 2 bases, with 16 bases between. This CDR3 contains 15 residues. The germline CDR1 and CDR2 sequences are SGHRS and YFSETQ.